Listed below are T cell receptor beta chains from one sample, sequenced in a study of regulatory T cells in long-lasting Graves disease. TCRdb re-called the multiplex PCR reads with MiXCR, one entry per CDR3 protein. The sample lists hundreds of thousands of distinct CDR3 sequences; about 14% were seen once. The sample was also reused in another study, on T cells in Graves' hyperthyroidism and ophthalmopathy.

The sequencing used peripheral blood mononuclear cells (PBMCs), collected at new diagnosis, from a patient treated with antithyroid drugs. The receptors derive from a man aged 25-45 years with Graves disease. The CDR3 runs from the conserved cysteine through the conserved F or W. The order of the fields is clone size, D gene, V gene, J gene, CDR3 DNA, CDR3 protein. A D gene is named only where the DNA matches it firmly. Size is omitted from some rows. Given values are once, few, many or a class for expanded clones.

few,TRBD1,TRBV10-1,TRBJ2-5,TGCGCCAGCTCCTCCGGGACAGGGTTTCAGACCCAGTACTTC,CASSSGTGFQTQYF
many,NA,TRBV19,TRBJ2-1,TGTGCCAGTAGCCCTGCCAAGGCAAGCTCCTACAATGAGCAGTTCTTC,CASSPAKASSYNEQFF
NA,TRBD2,TRBV9,TRBJ2-1,TGTGCCAGCAGCGCCTCAGCGGAACTAGCGGGGAGGAATGAGCAGTTCTTC,CASSASAELAGRNEQFF
NA,TRBD2,TRBV19,TRBJ2-1,TGTGCCAGTAGAACCGGACTAGCGGGAGGTTCGTACAATGAGCAGTTCTTC,CASRTGLAGGSYNEQFF
few,TRBD2,TRBV6-1,TRBJ2-7,TGTGCCAGCACCCCCCCCGTGGTGGCTAGCGGGAGTTACGAGCAGTACTTC,CASTPPVVASGSYEQYF
many,TRBD2,TRBV29-1,TRBJ2-1,TGCAGCGTGGGGACTAGATTTTGGGACGATGAGCAGTTCTTC,CSVGTRFWDDEQFF
many,NA,TRBV7-2,TRBJ2-7,TGTGCCAGCAGCTTATTCCGAGGGGGGGGTTACGAGCAGTACTTC,CASSLFRGGGYEQYF
few,NA,TRBV5-1,TRBJ2-5,TGCGCCAGCAGCTTGGCCGTGGTGGCCGCAGAGACCCAGTACTTC,CASSLAVVAAETQYF
few,NA,TRBV30,TRBJ2-6,TGTGCCTGGAGCAGATTCGGCAGCCTGAGCTCTGGGGCCAACGTCCTGACTTTC,CAWSRFGSLSSGANVLTF
many,TRBD2,TRBV20-1,TRBJ2-3,TGCAGTGCTTCTTTTCCGGGACTAGCGGGAGTGTACGATACGCAGTATTTT,CSASFPGLAGVYDTQYF
many,NA,TRBV27,TRBJ1-1,TGTGCCAGCAGCTTCAGGGTGAACACTGAAGCTTTCTTT,CASSFRVNTEAFF
NA,NA,TRBV27,TRBJ2-5,TGTGCCAGCAGTTGGGTCTCCTCGGGGACCCAGTACTTC,CASSWVSSGTQYF
few,NA,TRBV7-9,TRBJ2-3,TGTGCCAGGTTCAACGGGGCGGTAACAGATACGCAGTATTTT,CARFNGAVTDTQYF
few,NA,TRBV18,TRBJ2-5,TGTGCCAGCCACAACCGCCGGGGGCCCCAAGAGACCCAGTACTTC,CASHNRRGPQETQYF
many,NA,TRBV29-1,TRBJ1-1,TGCAGCGTTGAAGACGCCCCGAACACTGAAGCTTTCTTT,CSVEDAPNTEAFF
few,NA,TRBV28,TRBJ1-2,TGTGCCAACTCAGGTCCGGGCACAGGAACCTATGGCTACACCTTC,CANSGPGTGTYGYTF
many,NA,TRBV6-1,TRBJ2-2,TGTGCCAGCAGCCGAGCCCTAGGGACCGGGGAGCTGTTTTTT,CASSRALGTGELFF
many,NA,TRBV29-1,TRBJ2-2,TGCAGCACCACAGGGTCCGCGAACACCGGGGAGCTGTTTTTT,CSTTGSANTGELFF
few,TRBD2,TRBV6-2/TRBV6-3,TRBJ2-4,TGTGCCAGCAGAACGAGCGGGAGGGCAAACATTCAGTACTTC,CASRTSGRANIQYF
many,TRBD1,TRBV30,TRBJ1-1,TGTGCCTGGAGATCAGGGGGCGGCACTGAAGCTTTCTTT,CAWRSGGGTEAFF
few,NA,TRBV20-1,TRBJ1-2,TGCAGTGCCCCCTTCATTATGGGGACGTATGGCTACACCTTC,CSAPFIMGTYGYTF
NA,NA,TRBV27,TRBJ2-2,TGTGCCAGCAGTTTAACTGGTCAAGTTACCGGGGAGCTGTTTTTT,CASSLTGQVTGELFF
NA,NA,TRBV20-1,TRBJ1-2,TGCAGTGCTAGTTCTCACCGGGGCCTCTATGGCTACACCTTC,CSASSHRGLYGYTF
many,NA,TRBV15,TRBJ2-3,TGTGCCACCAGCAGAGAGGCCGGTCTCAGCACAGATACGCAGTATTTT,CATSREAGLSTDTQYF
many,NA,TRBV12-3/TRBV12-4,TRBJ2-2,TGTGCCAGCAGCAGATCCGCCAACACCGGGGAGCTGTTTTTT,CASSRSANTGELFF
NA,NA,TRBV5-6,TRBJ1-1,TGTGCCAGCAGCCCCGACAGGAGCACTGAAGCTTTCTTT,CASSPDRSTEAFF
many,TRBD1,TRBV10-2,TRBJ2-1,TGTGCCAGCAGACAGGGGTACAATGAGCAGTTCTTC,CASRQGYNEQFF
many,NA,TRBV7-9,TRBJ2-1,TGTGCCAGCAGTTCCGGCGGGGGCAAAGGGGTCTTC,CASSSGGGKGVF
many,NA,TRBV12-3/TRBV12-4,TRBJ2-3,TGTGCCAGCAGTTTATACGGTAGCGCCCGCACAGATACGCAGTATTTT,CASSLYGSARTDTQYF
many,NA,TRBV12-3/TRBV12-4,TRBJ2-3,TGTGCCAGCAGTCCCACAGCGGTCAGGGCCGCTACGCAGTATTTT,CASSPTAVRAATQYF
many,NA,TRBV11-2,TRBJ1-1,TGTGCCAGCAGCTTAGGCCCAGTTTCCACTGAAGCTTTCTTT,CASSLGPVSTEAFF
few,TRBD2,TRBV19,TRBJ2-1,TGTGCCAGTAGCCAGTGGACTAGCGGGATGAATGAGCAGTTCTTC,CASSQWTSGMNEQFF
NA,TRBD2,TRBV28,TRBJ2-3,TGTGCCAGCGGGTCCGACGGCGGGAGGGTAGATACGCAGTATTTT,CASGSDGGRVDTQYF
NA,TRBD1,TRBV20-1,TRBJ2-3,TGCAGCTGGGGGAAGGGGACAGTTAGCACAGATACGCAGTATTTT,CSWGKGTVSTDTQYF
once,NA,TRBV24-1,TRBJ1-5,TGTGCCACCAGTGGTTGTTCAAATCAGCCCCAGCATTTT,CATSGCSNQPQHF
many,TRBD2,TRBV5-1,TRBJ2-1,TGCGCCAGCAGCTTGGAGGCGGGAGACAAGAAGTTCTTC,CASSLEAGDKKFF
many,NA,TRBV25-1,TRBJ1-4,TGTGCCAGCAGTGAATATAGTGGGTGGCAGGGTCTGGAAAAACTGTTTTTT,CASSEYSGWQGLEKLFF
many,NA,TRBV12-3/TRBV12-4,TRBJ1-5,TGTGCCAGCAGTTTTGGCTGGGGGCATCAGCCCCAGCATTTT,CASSFGWGHQPQHF
many,TRBD2,TRBV27,TRBJ2-3,TGTGCCAGCAGTTTAGGGAGCGGGGAAGATACGCAGTATTTT,CASSLGSGEDTQYF
few,TRBD1,TRBV24-1,TRBJ1-1,TGTGCCACCAGGACAGGGCCGGGAACTGAAGCTTTCTTT,CATRTGPGTEAFF
many,NA,TRBV12-3/TRBV12-4,TRBJ2-5,TGTGCCAGCACCCCGGGGGACATACAAGAGACCCAGTACTTC,CASTPGDIQETQYF
many,NA,TRBV29-1,TRBJ2-7,TGCAGCGTTCTTGGGGGCGTAGCCTACGAGCAGTACTTC,CSVLGGVAYEQYF
many,NA,TRBV7-3,TRBJ1-2,TGTGCCAGCAGCTTAACCCAGGGGCGAGCTGGCTACACCTTC,CASSLTQGRAGYTF
NA,TRBD1,TRBV19,TRBJ2-7,TGTGCCAGTAGTATAGATGGGACAGGGTACTACGAGCAGTACTTC,CASSIDGTGYYEQYF
NA,NA,TRBV19,TRBJ2-2,TGTGCCAGTAATCTGGACACAACGAACACCGGGGAGCTGTTTTTT,CASNLDTTNTGELFF
many,NA,TRBV18,TRBJ1-6,TGTGCCAGCTCACTGGATCCTAGGTCGCCCCTCCACTTT,CASSLDPRSPLHF
few,NA,TRBV20-1,TRBJ1-4,TGCAGTGCTAGAGATCCCCCCCGGACGATAGGAGAAAAACTGTTTTTT,CSARDPPRTIGEKLFF
few,NA,TRBV5-1,TRBJ2-7,TGCGCCAGCAGCCAACAGGCAGGCTACGAGCAGTACTTC,CASSQQAGYEQYF
many,NA,TRBV28,TRBJ2-3,TGTGCCAGCAGTTTTTTATTTACAGGAATATCAGATACGCAGTATTTT,CASSFLFTGISDTQYF
NA,NA,TRBV5-6,TRBJ2-3,TGTGCCAGCAGCTCCCGCGGTGGAACGGATACGCAGTATTTT,CASSSRGGTDTQYF
NA,NA,TRBV7-9,TRBJ2-3,TGTGCCAGCGGCGAAACCGCTAGCACAGATACGCAGTATTTT,CASGETASTDTQYF
many,NA,TRBV12-3/TRBV12-4,TRBJ1-4,TGTGCCAGCAGCCCGGGGCCAACTAATGAAAAACTGTTTTTT,CASSPGPTNEKLFF
many,TRBD2,TRBV12-3/TRBV12-4,TRBJ2-2,TGTGCCAGCAGTACCACTAGCGGGAGGGCCGGGGAGCTGTTTTTT,CASSTTSGRAGELFF
many,NA,TRBV5-6,TRBJ2-5,TGTGCCAGCAGAAGGACCCAAGAGACCCAGTACTTC,CASRRTQETQYF
many,NA,TRBV7-9,TRBJ2-7,TGTGCCAGCAGTTTTACTTATTCCTACGAGTGGCAGTACTTC,CASSFTYSYEWQYF
many,TRBD1,TRBV12-5,TRBJ1-2,TGTGCTAGTGGTGTTCCACAGGGGACGGGGACCTTC,CASGVPQGTGTF
few,NA,TRBV4-2,TRBJ1-5,TGTGCCAGCAGCCAAGTACCCATGGGGGAACGGCCCCAGCATTTT,CASSQVPMGERPQHF
few,NA,TRBV18,TRBJ1-1,TGTGCCAGCTCACCACGGCAATCGGGGATCACTGAAGCTTTCTTT,CASSPRQSGITEAFF
NA,TRBD2,TRBV30,TRBJ2-5,TGTGCCTGGAGTGGACTAGCGGGAGGGCCCCAGTACTTC,CAWSGLAGGPQYF